The text below deals with one TCR beta chain. The antigen is undetermined. The data belong to a study of fetal regulatory T cell absence and autoimmunity. Germline values: CDR1 SGHRS, CDR2 YFSETQ. Trimming pared 0 bases from V and 1 base from J, leaving 7 bases between. The CDR3 spans 14 residues. Whole-study results and caveats: In IPEX, the enrichment was taken to support antigen-driven autoimmunity before birth. Some top pancreas TCR clones were over 85-fold enriched versus cord blood.

Method: immunoSEQ multiplex PCR; TCRdb's copy keeps in-frame clones and lacks some. The data show some 87,000 clones, 72% seen once. The source of this sequence is a male donor with IPEX syndrome. The chain links TRBV5-1 to TRBJ2-5; TRBD2 is a possible D gene (6 bases). The specimen was pancreas tissue. The DNA of the CDR3 is TGCGCCAGCAGCTTGGACGGGAGCCAAGAGACCCAGTACTTC. This gives the protein CASSLDGSQETQYF.